This T cell receptor beta chain appears in the sequencing data of a study of shared clonotypes between healthy human individuals. Study-level information: Per-donor plates numbered three CD4 naive, three CD4 memory, two CD8 naive and one CD8 memory.

Measured with immunoSEQ multiplex PCR; TCRdb has only the in-frame clones, and not every one. The sample yields some 2,000,000 clones, under 97% seen once. CDR3 length: 15 amino acids. Germline V gene lookup returns CDR1 MDHEN and CDR2 SYDVKM. V gave up 10 bases and J gave up 3 bases, with 18 bases separating them. The sequence was collected from a man aged 18 to 29 in good health. The chain links TRBV28 to TRBJ2-2, with a tentative D call TRBD1 (6 bases). The material sequenced was naive CD4+ T cells sorted from blood. The subset was: CD45RA+ positively selected. Written as DNA, the CDR3 is TGTGCCACCGACAAGCGAGACAGGCACACCGGGGAGCTGTTTTTT. Amino acids: CATDKRDRHTGELFF. Combining the CDR3 with reference TRBV28 and TRBJ2-2 gives the whole variable domain DVKVTQSSRYLVKRTGEKVFLECVQDMDHENMFWYRQDPGLGLRLIYFSYDVKMKEKGDIPEGYSVSREKKERFSLILESASTNQTSMYLCATDKRDRHTGELFFGEGSRLTVL.